Here is one T cell receptor (beta chain) with its context. Its specificity is not known. This sample's treatment: oral pan-JAK inhibitor, 5-10 mg twice daily. Isolated RNA was reverse transcribed into cDNA used as the sequencing template. Profiling relied on immunoSEQ multiplex PCR, and the TCRdb table lists in-frame clones only, not all of them. The data show some 190,000 clones, roughly 60% seen once. This record comes from a study of CD8+ T cells in alopecia areata. General study findings and limits: Only one nonresponder was present, which leaves the link between baseline CD8+ expansion and response uncertain.

In germline, CDR1 is MNHEY, CDR2 SMNVEV (reference sequence). The CDR3 length is 14 residues. Deletions cut 6 bases from V and 0 bases from J, with 11 bases between. The V call is TRBV27, the J call TRBJ1-1, with D unresolved. The origin of this receptor is a human donor with alopecia areata. Sequenced here: CD4+ T cells sorted from blood, sampled around week 49, from a patient treated with tofacitinib. The DNA for the CDR3 is TGTGCCAGCAGAATAACAGCTATGAACACTGAAGCTTTCTTT. Its translation is CASRITAMNTEAFF.